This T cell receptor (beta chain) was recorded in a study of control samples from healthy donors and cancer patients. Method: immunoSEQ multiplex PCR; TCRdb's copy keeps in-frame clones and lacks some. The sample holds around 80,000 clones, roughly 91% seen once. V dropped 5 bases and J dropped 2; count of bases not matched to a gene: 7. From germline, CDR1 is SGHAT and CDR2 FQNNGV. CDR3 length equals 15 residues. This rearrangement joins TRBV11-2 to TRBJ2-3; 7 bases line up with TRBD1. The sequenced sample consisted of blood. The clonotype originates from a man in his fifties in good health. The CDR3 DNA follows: TGTGCCAGCAGCCCCGGGACAGTATTCACAGATACGCAGTATTTT. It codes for CASSPGTVFTDTQYF.